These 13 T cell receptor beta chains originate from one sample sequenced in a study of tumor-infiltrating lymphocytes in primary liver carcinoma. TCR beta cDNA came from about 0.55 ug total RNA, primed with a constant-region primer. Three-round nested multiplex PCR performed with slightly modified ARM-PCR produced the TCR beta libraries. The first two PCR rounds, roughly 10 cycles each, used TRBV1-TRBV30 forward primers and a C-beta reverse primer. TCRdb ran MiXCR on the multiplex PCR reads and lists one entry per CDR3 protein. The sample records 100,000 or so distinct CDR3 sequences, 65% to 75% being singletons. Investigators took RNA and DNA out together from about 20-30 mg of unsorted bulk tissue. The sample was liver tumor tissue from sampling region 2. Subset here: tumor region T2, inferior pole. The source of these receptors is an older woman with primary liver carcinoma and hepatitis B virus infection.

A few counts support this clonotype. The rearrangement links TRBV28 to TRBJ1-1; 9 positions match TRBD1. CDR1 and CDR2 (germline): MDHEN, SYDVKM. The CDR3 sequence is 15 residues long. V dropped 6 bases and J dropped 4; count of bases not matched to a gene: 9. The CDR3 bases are TGTGCCAGCAGCGATCCCGGGACAGGGTTCACTGAAGCTTTCTTT. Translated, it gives CASSDPGTGFTEAFF.

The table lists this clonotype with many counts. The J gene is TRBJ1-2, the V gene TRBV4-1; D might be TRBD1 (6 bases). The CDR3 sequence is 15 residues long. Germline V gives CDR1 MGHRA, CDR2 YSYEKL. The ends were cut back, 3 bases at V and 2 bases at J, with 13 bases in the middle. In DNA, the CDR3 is TGCGCCAGCAGCCACACCGGGACACGGAACTATGGCTACACCTTC. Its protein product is CASSHTGTRNYGYTF.

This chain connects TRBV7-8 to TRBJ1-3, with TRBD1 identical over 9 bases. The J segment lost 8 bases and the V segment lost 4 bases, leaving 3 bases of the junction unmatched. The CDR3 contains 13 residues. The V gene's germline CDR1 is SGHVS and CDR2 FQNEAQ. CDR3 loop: CASSSGQGDTIYF. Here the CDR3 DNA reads TGTGCCAGCAGCTCGGGACAGGGAGACACCATATATTTT.

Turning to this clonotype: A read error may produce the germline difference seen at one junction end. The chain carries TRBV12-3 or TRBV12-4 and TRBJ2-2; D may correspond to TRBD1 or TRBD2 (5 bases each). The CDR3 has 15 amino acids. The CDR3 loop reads CASTLLLGDNGELVF. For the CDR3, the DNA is TGTGCCAGCACTCTCTTGCTGGGGGATAACGGGGAGCTGGTTTTT.

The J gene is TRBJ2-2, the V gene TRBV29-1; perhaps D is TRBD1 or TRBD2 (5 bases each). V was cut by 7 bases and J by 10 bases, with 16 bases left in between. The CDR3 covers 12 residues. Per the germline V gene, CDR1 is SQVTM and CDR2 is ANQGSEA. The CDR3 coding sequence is TGCAGCGCGCAGGGAGCTACTTTGGAGCTGTTTTTT. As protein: CSAQGATLELFF.

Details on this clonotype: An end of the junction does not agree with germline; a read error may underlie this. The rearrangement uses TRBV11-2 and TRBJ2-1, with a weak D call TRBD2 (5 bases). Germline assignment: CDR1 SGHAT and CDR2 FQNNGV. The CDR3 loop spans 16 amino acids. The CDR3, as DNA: TGCGCCAGCAGCTTAGATCTGGCGGGTGAGGGCGATGAGCAGTTCTTC. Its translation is CASSLDLAGEGDEQFF. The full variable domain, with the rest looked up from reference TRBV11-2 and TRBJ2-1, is EAGVAQSPRYKIIEKRQSVAFWCNPISGHATLYWYQQILGQGPKLLIQFQNNGVVDDSQLPKDRFSAERLKGVDSTLKIQPAKLEDSAVYLCASSLDLAGEGDEQFFGPGTRLTVL.

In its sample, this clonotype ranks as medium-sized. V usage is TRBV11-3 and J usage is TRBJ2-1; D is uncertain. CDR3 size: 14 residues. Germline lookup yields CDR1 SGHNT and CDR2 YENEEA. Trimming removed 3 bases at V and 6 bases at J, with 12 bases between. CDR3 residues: CASSFPSVGNEQFF. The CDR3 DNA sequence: TGTGCCAGCAGCTTCCCTTCCGTTGGCAATGAGCAGTTCTTC.

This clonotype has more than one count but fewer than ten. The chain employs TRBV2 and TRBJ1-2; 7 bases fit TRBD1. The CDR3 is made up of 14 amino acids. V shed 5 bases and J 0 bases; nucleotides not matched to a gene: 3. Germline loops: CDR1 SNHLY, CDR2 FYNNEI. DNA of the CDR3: TGTGCCAGCAGTAGACAGGGTACTAACTATGGCTACACCTTC. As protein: CASSRQGTNYGYTF.

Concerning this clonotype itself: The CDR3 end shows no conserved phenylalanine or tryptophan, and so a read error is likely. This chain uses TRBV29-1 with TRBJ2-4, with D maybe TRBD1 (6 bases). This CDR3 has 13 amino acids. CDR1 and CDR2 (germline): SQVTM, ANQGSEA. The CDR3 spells CSYGDKGKNIQYI. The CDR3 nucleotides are TGCAGTTATGGGGACAAGGGCAAAAACATTCAGTACATC.

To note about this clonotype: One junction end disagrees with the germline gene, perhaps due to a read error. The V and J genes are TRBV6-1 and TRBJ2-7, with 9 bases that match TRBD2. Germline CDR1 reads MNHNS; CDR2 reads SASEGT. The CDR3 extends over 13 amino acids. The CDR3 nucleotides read TGCGCCAGCTGTATAGCGGGAGTCTACGAGCAGTACTTC. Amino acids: CASCIAGVYEQYF.

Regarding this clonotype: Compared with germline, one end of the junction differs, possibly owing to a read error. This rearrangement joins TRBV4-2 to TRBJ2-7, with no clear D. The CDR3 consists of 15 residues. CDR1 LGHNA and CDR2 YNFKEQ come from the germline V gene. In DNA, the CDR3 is TGTGCCAGAAGCCAAGAATTGGATACATCCTACGAGCAATACTTC. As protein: CARSQELDTSYEQYF.

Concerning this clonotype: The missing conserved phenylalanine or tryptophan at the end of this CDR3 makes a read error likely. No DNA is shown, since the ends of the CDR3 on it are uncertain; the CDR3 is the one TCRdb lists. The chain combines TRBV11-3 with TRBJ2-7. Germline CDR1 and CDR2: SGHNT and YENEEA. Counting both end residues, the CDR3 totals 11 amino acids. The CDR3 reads CASSCSYEQYS.

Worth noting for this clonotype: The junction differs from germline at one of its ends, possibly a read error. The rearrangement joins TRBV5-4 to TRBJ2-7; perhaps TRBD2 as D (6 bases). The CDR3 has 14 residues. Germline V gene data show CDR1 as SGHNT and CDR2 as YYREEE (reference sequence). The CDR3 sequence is CASSLRWRAYEQYF. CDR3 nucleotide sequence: TGTGCCAGCAGCTTAAGGTGGAGGGCCTACGAACAGTACTTC.